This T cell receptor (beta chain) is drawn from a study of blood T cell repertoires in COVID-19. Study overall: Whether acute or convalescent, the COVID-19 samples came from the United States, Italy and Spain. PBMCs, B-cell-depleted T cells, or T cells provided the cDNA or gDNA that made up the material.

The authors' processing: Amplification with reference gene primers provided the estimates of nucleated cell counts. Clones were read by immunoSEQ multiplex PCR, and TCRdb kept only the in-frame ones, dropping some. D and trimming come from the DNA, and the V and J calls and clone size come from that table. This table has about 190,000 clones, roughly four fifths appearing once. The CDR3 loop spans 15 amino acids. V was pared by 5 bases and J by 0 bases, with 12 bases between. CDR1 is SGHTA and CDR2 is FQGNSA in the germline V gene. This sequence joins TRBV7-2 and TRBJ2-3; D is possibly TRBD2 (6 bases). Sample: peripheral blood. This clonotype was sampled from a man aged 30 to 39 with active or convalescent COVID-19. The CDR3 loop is CASSPIADSTDTQYF. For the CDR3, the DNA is TGTGCCAGCAGCCCCATAGCGGATAGCACAGATACGCAGTATTTT.